The sequence of this TCR beta chain was determined in a study of blood T cell repertoires in COVID-19. Turning to the study itself: The United States, Italy and Spain supplied acute and convalescent COVID-19 samples.

Which cohort a participant joined came from the clinical history participants gave. CDR3 length equals 14 residues. Germline V gene lookup returns CDR1 GTSNPN and CDR2 SVGIG (reference sequence). V was cut by 4 bases and J by 6 bases, with 19 bases left in between. As processed by the authors: Nucleated cell number was recorded as an estimate derived from reference gene primer amplification. TCRdb keeps only in-frame clones here, not all; method: immunoSEQ multiplex PCR. The V and J calls and clone size come from that table; D and trimming were worked out from the DNA. The sample includes 380,000 or so clones, 70% to 90% seen only once; the top ten take 0.95% to 1%.

This TCR came from a woman in her thirties with acute COVID-19. This sequence joins TRBV30 and TRBJ2-7; D unclear. The sample taken for sequencing was PBMCs or T cells enriched from blood (not recorded which). The chain's CDR3 is CAWTHWALSGEQYF. The CDR3 DNA is TGTGCCTGGACCCACTGGGCCCTATCCGGCGAGCAGTACTTC.